The source of this T cell receptor (beta chain) is a study of response to subunit inactivated influenza vaccine. Findings and caveats of the study: The authors suggested that few new T cells are recruited per seasonal influenza vaccination.

Via MiXCR, TCRdb re-called the RT-PCR reads, giving one row per CDR3 protein. This sample has 590,000 or so distinct CDR3 sequences, with around 15% found just once. There are a few counts of this clonotype. Its antigen is unidentified. The CDR3 is 15 amino acids. V was clipped by 5 bases and J by 6 bases; unmatched bases: 12. Germline loops: CDR1 ENHRY, CDR2 SYGVKD. This clonotype originated in a man over 45 who received an inactivated influenza vaccine. The rearrangement uses TRBV10-3 and TRBJ2-7; 8 nucleotides align to TRBD1. The sample in question was PBMCs from blood, obtained 14 to 15 days before vaccination. CDR3 coding DNA: TGTGCCATCAGTAAAGGGACAGGAGCCGCTGTCGAGCAGTACTTC. This encodes CAISKGTGAAVEQYF.